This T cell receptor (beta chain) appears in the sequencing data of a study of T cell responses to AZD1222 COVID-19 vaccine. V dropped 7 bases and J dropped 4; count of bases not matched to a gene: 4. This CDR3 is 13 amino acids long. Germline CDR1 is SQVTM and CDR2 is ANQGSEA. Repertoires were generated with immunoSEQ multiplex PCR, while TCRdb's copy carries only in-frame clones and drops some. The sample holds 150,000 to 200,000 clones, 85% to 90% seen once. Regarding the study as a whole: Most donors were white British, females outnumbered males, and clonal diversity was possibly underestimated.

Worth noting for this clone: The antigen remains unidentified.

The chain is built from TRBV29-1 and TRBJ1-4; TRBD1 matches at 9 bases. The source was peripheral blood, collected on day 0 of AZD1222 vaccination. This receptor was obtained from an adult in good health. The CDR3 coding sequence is TGCAGCGCCGGGACAGGGCGTAATGAAAAACTGTTTTTT. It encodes CSAGTGRNEKLFF.